The next 7 T cell receptor beta chains were all read from a single sample in a study of cytomegalovirus exposure and HLA in healthy donors. Use of 60 Vbeta and 13 Jbeta primers characterized the PCR. This table comes from immunoSEQ multiplex PCR, and its TCRdb copy is limited to in-frame clones, with some not included. This table has 180,000 or so clones, about 72% appearing once. The specimen was PBMCs. The receptors were gathered from a human donor in good health.

This clone turned up a few times. The junction does not match germline at one end; this may be a read error. The chain joins TRBV7-9 to TRBJ2-7; perhaps TRBD2 as D (5 bases). The CDR3 contains 11 residues. CDR1 and CDR2 from the germline V gene are SEHNR and FQNEAQ (reference sequence). As DNA, the CDR3 is TGTTCCAGCAGCTCGAAGGACTGGCAGTACTTC. It specifies CSSSSKDWQYF. Filled out from reference TRBV7-9 and TRBJ2-7, the complete variable domain reads DTGVSQNPRHKITKRGQNVTFRCDPISEHNRLYWYRQTLGQGPEFLTYFQNEAQLEKSRLLSDRFSAERPKGSFSTLEIQRTEQGDSAMYLCSSSSKDWQYFGPGTRLTVT.

V gene TRBV6-4 combines with J gene TRBJ1-2; D uncertain. This CDR3 region has 12 residues. V was clipped by 2 bases and J by 7 bases, with 8 bases between them. The V gene's germline CDR1 is MRHNA and CDR2 SNTAGT. CDR3 amino acids: CASSDRSSGYTF. In DNA, the CDR3 is TGTGCCAGCAGTGACAGGAGCAGTGGCTACACCTTC.

The V and J genes are TRBV5-1 and TRBJ1-1; D may be TRBD1 (6 bases). V dropped 4 bases and J dropped 5 bases, with 15 bases sitting between them. The CDR3 is 14 amino acids. CDR1 is SGHRS and CDR2 is YFSETQ in the germline V gene. CDR3 DNA: TGCGCCAGCAGCCCTGGGGGAGGGGGGACTGAAGCTTTCTTT. Translated: CASSPGGGGTEAFF.

This chain joins TRBV5-1 and TRBJ1-1; D uncertain. The CDR3 sequence is 12 residues long. The germline V and J ends were trimmed by 4 bases and 4 bases, with 8 bases remaining between them. The germline V gene encodes CDR1 SGHRS and CDR2 YFSETQ. This chain's CDR3 is CASSRGSTEAFF. In DNA form, the CDR3 reads TGCGCCAGCAGCAGAGGGAGCACTGAAGCTTTCTTT.

The chain is built from TRBV15 and TRBJ1-5; tentatively, D is TRBD1 (5 bases). The V end lost 5 bases, the J end lost 4 bases, and 12 bases lay between the germline ends. The length of the CDR3 is 14 residues. Germline V gene sequence: CDR1 LNHNV, CDR2 YYDKDF (reference sequence). The CDR3 loop reads CATSLTRGNQPQHF. CDR3 DNA sequence: TGTGCCACCAGCCTAACCCGGGGGAATCAGCCCCAGCATTTT.

The chain uses TRBV19 and TRBJ2-7; D is unresolved. Germline CDR1 reads LNHDA; CDR2 reads SQIVND (reference sequence). This CDR3 has 13 residues. V lost 3 bases to trimming and J lost 5 bases, with 11 bases between them. The CDR3 spells CASSIRLRDEQYF. The CDR3 DNA reads TGTGCCAGTAGTATCCGACTCCGGGACGAGCAGTACTTC. Complete variable domain (other parts from reference TRBV19 and TRBJ2-7): DGGITQSPKYLFRKEGQNVTLSCEQNLNHDAMYWYRQDPGQGLRLIYYSQIVNDFQKGDIAEGYSVSREKKESFPLTVTSAQKNPTAFYLCASSIRLRDEQYFGPGTRLTVT.

This sequence joins TRBV7-8 and TRBJ1-4; D possibly corresponds to TRBD1 (5 bases). Trimming took off 5 bases at V and 5 bases at J, with 15 bases between the two ends. Germline V gene lookup returns CDR1 SGHVS and CDR2 FQNEAQ. The CDR3 is 15 residues long. In DNA form, the CDR3 reads TGTGCCAGCAGCCTCAGGGTTGGTCCAAATGAAAAACTGTTTTTT. Translation: CASSLRVGPNEKLFF.